This TCR beta chain was sequenced during a study of memory CD4+ T cells and cytomegalovirus serostatus. Study information: Donors were healthy Belgian adults, fewer than ten CMV seropositive and 20 to 25 seronegative.

Profiling relied on immunoSEQ multiplex PCR, and the TCRdb table lists in-frame clones only, not all of them. The sample yields around 53,000 clones, over 70% seen once. The sort gate was single viable CD3+CD4+CD8-CD45RO+ cells for memory CD4+ T cells. Germline V gene sequence: CDR1 SGHNT, CDR2 YENEEA. The CDR3 contains 14 residues. The V end was cut by 9 bases, the J end by 2 bases, with 11 bases between. The source of this sequence is an adult in good health and CMV-seropositive. The sample consisted of memory CD4+ T cells from blood. The chain employs TRBV11-3 and TRBJ2-6; either TRBD1 or TRBD2 may fit D (5 bases each). The chain's CDR3 is CASEVGAGANVLTF. DNA for the CDR3: TGTGCCAGTGAGGTGGGGGCTGGGGCCAACGTCCTGACTTTC.